This T cell receptor (beta chain) comes out of a study of cytomegalovirus exposure and HLA in healthy donors. To note about this clone: Its target is unknown.

Libraries were prepared by immunoSEQ multiplex PCR; TCRdb keeps only in-frame clonotypes and omits some of them. The sample has 95,000 to 150,000 clones, roughly 90% seen once. Study-level points and caveats: Three of the chains that were CMV-associated were confirmed in vitro to be specific for CMV antigens.

The germline gives CDR1 KGHSH, CDR2 LQKENI. This CDR3 is 13 amino acids long. The V and J ends lost 0 bases and 8 bases, in that order; junction bases with no gene match: 1. Source material: PBMCs. V is TRBV18 and J is TRBJ2-1, with 7 positions matching TRBD2. This clonotype originated in a woman between 18 and 29 years old in good health and CMV-seropositive. The CDR3 loop reads CASSPPGGDEQFF. The CDR3 DNA reads as TGTGCCAGCTCACCACCGGGAGGGGATGAGCAGTTCTTC.